One and the same sample provided the 19 T cell receptor beta chains below, sequenced in a study of Graves' ophthalmopathy and Graves' hyperthyroidism. For repertoire sequencing, the TCR beta CDR3 regions were amplified from RNA transcripts. Second-round multiplex PCR came after a first-round RT-PCR that employed HTBI primers. TCRdb passed the multiplex PCR reads through MiXCR, listing each CDR3 protein once. The data contain some 370,000 distinct CDR3 sequences, approximately 18% of them singletons. Sequencing was carried out using peripheral blood. All receptors come from an adult woman with stable Graves' hyperthyroidism.

The chain joins TRBV10-3 to TRBJ2-2; D is possibly TRBD1 (6 bases). Trimming removed 6 bases at V and 0 bases at J, with 11 bases between. The CDR3 sequence is 15 residues long. CDR1 and CDR2 (germline): ENHRY, SYGVKD. DNA of the CDR3: TGTGCCATCAGGTCGGCAGGGGCGAACACCGGGGAGCTGTTTTTT. Protein product: CAIRSAGANTGELFF.

V gene TRBV6-2 or TRBV6-3 combines with J gene TRBJ2-7; possibly TRBD1 for D (5 bases). V was cut by 0 bases and J by 4 bases, with 13 bases left in between. The CDR3 is 15 residues long. CDR1 and CDR2 (germline): MNHEY, SVGEGT. The CDR3 region is CASSYSTDSSYEQYF. The CDR3 bases are TGTGCCAGCAGTTACTCGACAGACTCCTCGTACGAGCAGTACTTC.

This clonotype has ten or more counts. A much bigger clone sits one base away, suggesting this may be a read error. V usage is TRBV7-9 and J usage is TRBJ2-5; D uncertain. Germline V gene sequence: CDR1 SEHNR, CDR2 FQNEAQ (reference sequence). V lost 6 bases to trimming and J lost 4 bases, with 6 bases between them. CDR3 length: 11 amino acids. The CDR3 protein is CASSRLETQYF. DNA for the CDR3: TGTGCCAGCAGTCGCCTAGAGACCCAGTACTTC.

This rearrangement joins TRBV12-3 or TRBV12-4 to TRBJ2-5, with 9 bases that match TRBD2. Trimming removed 4 bases from V and 5 bases from J; junction bases left unmatched: 14. CDR3 size: 17 residues. Here the CDR3 DNA reads TGTGCCAGCAGTTACCGCCGGGGACTAGCTGACGCTGAGACCCAGTACTTC. Translating it yields CASSYRRGLADAETQYF.

There are many counts of this clonotype. The V gene is TRBV20-1, the J gene TRBJ2-5, with 11 bases lining up with TRBD2. This CDR3 has 16 amino acids. Per germline, CDR1 DFQATT and CDR2 SNEGSKA (reference sequence). V was pared by 3 bases and J by 5 bases, with 11 bases of the junction left unmatched. The CDR3 DNA is TGCAGTGCTAGGGACCCACTAGCGGGAGACGTTGAGACCCAGTACTTC. This gives the protein CSARDPLAGDVETQYF.

Ten or more counts support this clonotype. V usage is TRBV27 and J usage is TRBJ1-5; D may be TRBD1 (5 bases). The V end was cut by 6 bases, the J end by 4 bases, with 13 bases between. CDR1 MNHEY and CDR2 SMNVEV come from the germline V gene (reference sequence). CDR3 length: 14 amino acids. In nucleotides, the CDR3 is TGTGCCAGCAGCCCTTACAGGCCGAATCAGCCCCAGCATTTT. Protein sequence: CASSPYRPNQPQHF.

V usage is TRBV12-3 or TRBV12-4 and J usage is TRBJ1-2, with D perhaps matching TRBD1 (5 bases). This CDR3 comprises 13 residues. Trimming removed 6 bases at V and 5 bases at J, with 13 bases between. Here the CDR3 reads CASSLGPLYGYTF. CDR3 nucleotides: TGTGCCAGCAGCCTGGGACCTCTTTATGGCTACACCTTC.

The chain recombines TRBV4-1 with TRBJ1-5, with D tentatively TRBD1 (6 bases). The V and J ends lost 6 bases and 3 bases respectively, with 15 bases between them. Germline CDR1 and CDR2: MGHRA and YSYEKL. The CDR3 has 15 amino acids. The CDR3 DNA follows: TGCGCCAGCAGAGGGGGGACTGACAACAATCAGCCCCAGCATTTT. Translation gives CASRGGTDNNQPQHF.

This clonotype was seen ten or more times. The chain combines TRBV20-1 with TRBJ2-6; 12 bases align to TRBD2. V was pared by 0 bases and J by 1 base, with 4 bases of the junction left unmatched. This CDR3 has 18 amino acids. Germline CDR1 DFQATT, CDR2 SNEGSKA (reference sequence). The CDR3 region is CSAREVLAGGSGANVLTF. The CDR3 DNA sequence: TGCAGTGCTAGAGAGGTCCTAGCGGGAGGGTCTGGGGCCAACGTCCTGACTTTC.

The table lists this clonotype with many counts. The gene calls are TRBV24-1 and TRBJ1-1; D call uncertain. V lost 6 bases and J 1 base, leaving 5 bases between the germline ends. Germline V gene sequence: CDR1 KGHDR, CDR2 SFDVKD. CDR3 length: 12 residues. CDR3 region: CATSPKNTEAFF. As DNA, the CDR3 is TGTGCCACCAGTCCAAAGAACACTGAAGCTTTCTTT.

This clonotype has a count of ten or more. V is TRBV28 and J is TRBJ2-7, with 9 bases fitting TRBD1. Germline V gives CDR1 MDHEN, CDR2 SYDVKM. CDR3 size: 16 residues. The ends lost 1 base at V and 4 bases at J; junction bases unmatched: 8. The CDR3 reads CASSLLDGTGLYEQYF. The CDR3, as DNA: TGTGCCAGCAGTTTATTAGACGGGACAGGGTTGTACGAGCAGTACTTC.

The sample holds many counts of this clonotype. The chain couples TRBV7-9 to TRBJ1-1; D call uncertain. The CDR3 covers 12 residues. V lost 3 bases and J 3 bases, leaving 5 bases between the germline ends. Germline CDR1 and CDR2: SEHNR and FQNEAQ (reference sequence). The CDR3 nucleotides read TGTGCCAGCAGCTTTGTTGACACTGAAGCTTTCTTT. Its translation: CASSFVDTEAFF.

This clonotype was found many times. The chain has TRBV25-1 and TRBJ2-7; D remains unclear. CDR1 and CDR2 (germline): MGHDK, SYGVNS. V lost 3 bases, J lost 1 base, and 19 bases lay in between. The CDR3 has 17 residues. CDR3 coding DNA: TGTGCCAGCAGTGACCATAGAGACTGGACCGCGTCCTACGAGCAGTACTTC. Translation gives CASSDHRDWTASYEQYF.

This clonotype appeared many times. The chain joins TRBV11-2 to TRBJ2-5, with TRBD2 matching over 8 bases. The CDR3 sequence is 14 residues long. The V gene end was trimmed by 1 base and the J gene end by 3 bases; junction bases not matched to a gene: 1. Germline V lookup: CDR1 SGHAT, CDR2 FQNNGV. The CDR3 protein is CASSLVLAEETQYF. The CDR3 bases are TGTGCCAGCAGCTTAGTACTAGCGGAAGAGACCCAGTACTTC.

There are many counts of this clonotype. J is TRBJ2-7 and V is TRBV7-2; TRBD2 aligns across 12 bases. CDR1 is SGHTA, CDR2 FQGNSA, per germline. V lost 2 bases to trimming and J lost 4 bases; unmatched junction nucleotides: 18. The CDR3 consists of 20 residues. Written as DNA, the CDR3 is TGTGCCAGCAGCTTACCTCTGACTAGCGGGAGAGGGGACGGTACATACGAGCAGTACTTC. This codes for CASSLPLTSGRGDGTYEQYF.

The V and J genes are TRBV20-1 and TRBJ1-1; a possible D gene is TRBD1 (6 bases). This CDR3 has 17 amino acids. From germline, CDR1 is DFQATT and CDR2 SNEGSKA (reference sequence). V was trimmed by 3 bases and J by 6 bases, leaving 26 bases between them. The CDR3 sequence: CSASPLGGAFLSAEAFF. Here the CDR3 DNA reads TGCAGTGCTAGCCCCCTGGGGGGGGCTTTCCTTTCAGCTGAAGCTTTCTTT.

There are many counts of this clonotype. The V and J genes are TRBV28 and TRBJ2-4; D not certain. CDR1 is MDHEN, CDR2 SYDVKM, per germline. The CDR3 has 11 residues. V shed 3 bases and J shed 9 bases, with 6 bases lying between them. The CDR3 sequence: CASSFLGIQYF. In nucleotides, the CDR3 is TGTGCCAGCAGTTTCCTCGGCATTCAGTACTTC.

This clonotype occurred a few times. A single base separates this from a much larger clone, so it may be a read error. The rearrangement uses TRBV11-2 and TRBJ2-5, with D unresolved. The CDR3 has 14 residues. Germline V gene sequence: CDR1 SGHAT, CDR2 FQNNGV. The CDR3 region has the DNA TGTGCCAGCGGCTTATCGCACCACCAAGAGACCCAGTACTTC. Translation gives CASGLSHHQETQYF.

This clonotype turned up a few times. This chain uses TRBV6-1 with TRBJ2-4, with a possible D match to TRBD1 (5 bases). The CDR3 has 12 amino acids. Germline values: CDR1 MNHNS, CDR2 SASEGT. The V and J ends lost 1 base and 11 bases respectively, with 9 bases between them. The CDR3 DNA sequence: TGTGCCAGCAGTGAAGTAGGGGATCTTCAGTACTTC. Translating it yields CASSEVGDLQYF.